The clone carrying this TCR beta chain was observed a handful of times. The data were obtained in a study of T-cell reconstitution after alpha-beta-depleted transplantation in children. Germline CDR1 reads DFQATT; CDR2 reads SNEGSKA (reference sequence). The CDR3 totals 15 residues. Trimming removed 3 bases from V and 6 bases from J, with 18 bases in between. As it was prepared, the TCRbeta library received unique molecular identifiers. TCRdb re-called the PCR reads with MiXCR, one entry per CDR3 protein. The table lists 210,000 or so distinct CDR3 sequences, roughly 9% of them singletons. The clonotype comes from a human donor who donated a stem cell graft to a child with acute lymphoblastic leukemia. V is TRBV20-1 and J is TRBJ1-5; no clear D gene. The sequenced sample was PBMCs from the stem cell graft donor, obtained from the stem cell graft. CDR3 residues: CSASYAALEGQPQHF. Here the CDR3 DNA reads TGCAGTGCTAGTTATGCGGCGCTTGAGGGTCAGCCCCAGCATTTT.